This TCR beta chain was sequenced for a study of T cells after somatic rescue of genetic block. Between the trimmed V and J ends, which lost 11 bases and 4 bases, there was a span of 17 bases. CDR3 size: 13 residues. Germline CDR1 reads ENHRY; CDR2 reads SYGVKD. Only in-frame clones appear in the TCRdb table, and some are missing; sequencing was by immunoSEQ multiplex PCR. The sample includes about 67,000 clones, about 91% of them seen just once. The TCR originated in a man aged 35 to 55. What was sequenced was peripheral blood mononuclear cells (PBMCs). V gene TRBV10-3 combines with J gene TRBJ1-2; D unclear. The CDR3 sequence: CASRENLSYGYTF. As DNA, the CDR3 is TGTGCCTCCCGGGAGAACCTGTCCTATGGCTACACCTTC.